Sequencing of this T cell receptor (beta chain) was carried out in a study of Tregs in tolerant kidney transplant recipients (dated by TCRdb to the late 2010s). Background for the entire study: Before combined kidney and bone marrow transplantation, this study identified donor-specific regulatory T cells using TCRbeta sequencing and then followed those same cells after transplant. Several methods of expanding Tregs specific for an allogeneic donor were compared by TCRbeta repertoire sequencing in a few healthy controls. Beyond this particular receptor, the publication reports: Expanding Tregs with activated donor B cells appeared to identify the most biologically relevant and donor-specific TCRbeta repertoire. The study was limited by small patient numbers, and the findings need validation in larger populations and under other immunosuppression protocols. Biological reproducibility was not examined directly, but technical replication error appeared to be minimal.

About this clone itself: Its antigen is not yet known. No base qualities exist here, and no much larger clone lies one base off it.

Unstimulated Tregs (CD4+CD25+CD127-), CD4+ non-Tregs (CD4+CD25-), CD4 and CD8 cells were FACS-sorted from thawed PBMCs. Blood from healthy controls was obtained either as purchased buffy coats or from healthy volunteers. Healthy control blood was processed to PBMCs by Ficoll density gradient and cryopreserved, and patient PBMCs were collected before and after transplant. Relative to germline, V is missing 10 bases and J is missing 3 bases, with 10 bases of the junction outside any gene match. The cysteine opens and the phenylalanine closes a CDR3 of 14 amino acids. Only the CDR3 part of the read is kept: 42 bases, read in frame from the first base. CDR1 and CDR2 are drawn from the germline V gene: ENHRY, SYGVKD. For TCRbeta CDR3 sequencing, genomic DNA was extracted from sorted cells using the QIAGEN DNeasy Blood and Tissue Kit. High-throughput TCRbeta CDR3 sequencing, which included PCR amplification with bias correction and internal controls, was done commercially through immunoSEQ. From the authors' description of their analysis: Unique productive TCRbeta sequences were defined by CDR3 nucleotide sequence where primers matched, otherwise by CDR3 amino acid sequence with Vbeta and Jbeta genes. Sorting error was corrected by removing sequences shared between sorted populations at a frequency ratio of 2:1 or less, and the remaining shared sequences were assigned to the higher population. A sequence was defined as donor-reactive if the sequence was expanded at least 5-fold in CFSE-low cells compared with unstimulated cells and had a frequency of at least 0.01% in CFSE-low cells. Jensen-Shannon divergence calculated on the top 100 TCRbeta sequences ranked by frequency was used to measure repertoire divergence. When a sample had multiple sequencing runs, each run was corrected for sorting error separately and the runs were then pooled. This is the immuneACCESS table as TCRdb keeps it, with only in-frame sequences that have V and J called. A part of the clones is gone; compared with another copy, unresolved V genes explain less than half, and the rest is unexplained. V, J and clone size are taken as reported in that table, and D and trimming were inferred from the DNA itself. The sample table shows under 100,000 clones, and roughly nine tenths are seen once. The ten largest clonotypes hold 4.7% of the sample.

This chain is built from TRBV10-3 and TRBJ2-5; TRBD2 matches 8 bases in the middle. The clonotype comes from a human donor in good health. The sample was CD8+ T cells from blood. The DNA sequence follows: TGTGCCAGCTTCTCGGGGGGGATGAAAGAGACCCAGTACTTC. It translates to CASFSGGMKETQYF.